Below, 9 T cell receptor beta chains from the same sample are listed, as sequenced in a study of chemoradiotherapy in HPV16-positive cancers. Using immunoSEQ multiplex PCR, the repertoire was profiled, and TCRdb retains in-frame clones only, with some absent. The sample lists more than 13,000 clones; around 88% were seen once. Sample: blood, taken from a patient who underwent chemoradiotherapy. These receptor sequences come from a human donor with HPV-associated anogenital cancer.

CDR3 amino acids: CASRAGQSYGYTF. CDR3 in DNA: TGTGCCAGCAGGGCAGGACAGTCCTATGGCTACACCTTC. This chain uses TRBV6-5 with TRBJ1-2; TRBD1 is a possible D gene (6 bases). Germline lookup yields CDR1 MNHEY and CDR2 SVGAGI. This CDR3 comprises 13 residues. V was clipped by 6 bases and J by 4 bases, with 12 bases between them.

The chain uses TRBV2 and TRBJ1-4; D call uncertain. Germline lookup yields CDR1 SNHLY and CDR2 FYNNEI. V was trimmed by 7 bases and J by 0 bases, leaving 12 bases between them. The CDR3 is 15 residues long. The CDR3 loop is CASKIAVSTNEKLFF. The CDR3 DNA follows: TGTGCCAGCAAGATCGCAGTCTCAACTAATGAAAAACTGTTTTTT.

The chain uses TRBV28 and TRBJ1-2; D is ambiguous. In germline, CDR1 is MDHEN, CDR2 SYDVKM. Deletions cut 3 bases from V and 3 bases from J, with 17 bases between. This CDR3 contains 16 residues. The CDR3 sequence is CASSFIRLRDHYGYTF. CDR3 DNA: TGTGCCAGCAGTTTTATTCGGCTCCGCGACCACTATGGCTACACCTTC.

The J gene is TRBJ2-1, the V gene TRBV5-1; tentatively, D is TRBD1 or TRBD2 (5 bases each). V lost 2 bases, J lost 8 bases, and 8 bases lay in between. The CDR3 totals 12 residues. Germline V gene lookup returns CDR1 SGHRS and CDR2 YFSETQ. CDR3 nucleotides: TGCGCCAGCAGCTTTTTGGGGGATGAGCAGTTCTTC. Encoded protein: CASSFLGDEQFF.

The J gene is TRBJ2-2, the V gene TRBV4-1, with D tentatively TRBD1 or TRBD2 (7 bases each). CDR1 and CDR2 from the germline V gene are MGHRA and YSYEKL. The CDR3 consists of 15 residues. V was trimmed by 3 bases and J by 7 bases, leaving 15 bases between them. CDR3 protein: CASSHYRGGSGELFF. The CDR3 nucleotides are TGCGCCAGCAGCCACTACAGGGGAGGGAGCGGGGAGCTGTTTTTT.

This chain connects TRBV15 to TRBJ1-2; possible D gene TRBD1, 5 bases. The CDR3 sequence is 14 residues long. Germline CDR1 and CDR2: LNHNV and YYDKDF (reference sequence). Trimming shortened V by 0 bases and J by 3 bases, and 8 bases separated the two germline ends. The chain's CDR3 is CATSRDDSYYGYTF. For the CDR3, the DNA is TGTGCCACCAGCAGAGATGACAGCTACTATGGCTACACCTTC. The full variable domain, its missing parts supplied by reference TRBV15 and TRBJ1-2, is DAMVIQNPRYQVTQFGKPVTLSCSQTLNHNVMYWYQQKSSQAPKLLFHYYDKDFNNEADTPDNFQSRRPNTSFCFLDIRSPGLGDTAMYLCATSRDDSYYGYTFGSGTRLTVV.

This clone was picked up one time. The chain carries TRBV6-1 and TRBJ1-1; TRBD1 is a possible D gene (5 bases). Trimming removed 4 bases from V and 11 bases from J, with 17 bases in between. The length of the CDR3 is 13 residues. Germline assignment: CDR1 MNHNS and CDR2 SASEGT. CDR3 amino acids: CASSAQGEREAFF. The CDR3 nucleotides read TGTGCCAGCAGTGCCCAAGGGGAGCGCGAGGCTTTCTTT.

In this sample, this clone turned up once. The chain links TRBV19 to TRBJ2-3; TRBD2 matches at 9 bases. J gave up 5 bases and V 6 bases, and 12 bases lay outside the gene matches. Germline V gene sequence: CDR1 LNHDA, CDR2 SQIVND (reference sequence). CDR3 length: 16 amino acids. As DNA, the CDR3 is TGTGCCAGTAGGAAGGGGTCTAGCGGGGTGAGAGATACGCAGTATTTT. This codes for CASRKGSSGVRDTQYF.

The chain recombines TRBV5-6 with TRBJ2-5, with D possibly matching TRBD2 (6 bases). The closer fit of TRBJ2-7 to the DNA end suggests the J call may be wrong. In germline, CDR1 is SGHDT, CDR2 YYEEEE. The CDR3 is 11 amino acids. The CDR3 sequence is CASSGGGEQYF. CDR3 DNA: TGTGCCAGCAGCGGGGGAGGCGAGCAGTACTTC.